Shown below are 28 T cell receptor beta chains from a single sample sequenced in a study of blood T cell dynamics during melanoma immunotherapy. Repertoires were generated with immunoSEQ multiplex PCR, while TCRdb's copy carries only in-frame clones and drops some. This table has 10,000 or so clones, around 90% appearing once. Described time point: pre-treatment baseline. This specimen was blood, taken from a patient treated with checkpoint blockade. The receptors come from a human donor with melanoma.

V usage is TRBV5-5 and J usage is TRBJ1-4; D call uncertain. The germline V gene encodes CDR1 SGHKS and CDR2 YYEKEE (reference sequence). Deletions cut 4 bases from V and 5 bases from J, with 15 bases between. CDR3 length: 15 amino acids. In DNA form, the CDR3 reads TGTGCCAGCAGCCCCGGGCCGGGTGGCAATGAAAAACTGTTTTTT. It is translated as CASSPGPGGNEKLFF.

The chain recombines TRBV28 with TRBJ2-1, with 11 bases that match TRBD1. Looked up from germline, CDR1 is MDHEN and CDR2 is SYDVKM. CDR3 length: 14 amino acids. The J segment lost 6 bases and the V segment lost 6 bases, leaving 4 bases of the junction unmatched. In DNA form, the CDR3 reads TGTGCCAGCAGGGGGGACAGGGGGTTCAATGAGCAGTTCTTC. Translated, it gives CASRGDRGFNEQFF.

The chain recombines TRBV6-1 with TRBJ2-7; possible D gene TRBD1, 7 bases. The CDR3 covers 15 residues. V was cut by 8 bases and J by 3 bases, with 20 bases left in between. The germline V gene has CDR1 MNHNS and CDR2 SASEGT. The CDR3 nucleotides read TGTGCCAGCCCACCAGGGGGTAGCGGACACTACGAGCAGTACTTC. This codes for CASPPGGSGHYEQYF.

CDR3 sequence (DNA): TGTGCCAGTACCGCACTAGCGGGAGGGTACAATGAGCAGTTCTTC. Translated: CASTALAGGYNEQFF. V gene TRBV19 combines with J gene TRBJ2-1; TRBD2 matches 13 bases. CDR3 length: 15 residues. Germline CDR1 is LNHDA and CDR2 is SQIVND (reference sequence). V was pared by 7 bases and J by 4 bases, with 4 bases of the junction left unmatched. The variable domain in full, completed from reference TRBV19 and TRBJ2-1, reads DGGITQSPKYLFRKEGQNVTLSCEQNLNHDAMYWYRQDPGQGLRLIYYSQIVNDFQKGDIAEGYSVSREKKESFPLTVTSAQKNPTAFYLCASTALAGGYNEQFFGPGTRLTVL.

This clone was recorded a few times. The CDR3 region is CASTPGTAYNEQFF. The CDR3 coding sequence is TGTGCCAGCACCCCCGGGACAGCCTACAATGAGCAGTTCTTC. V gene TRBV28 combines with J gene TRBJ2-1; the match to TRBD1 covers 7 bases. Germline CDR1 MDHEN, CDR2 SYDVKM. The ends lost 7 bases at V and 2 bases at J; junction bases unmatched: 5. CDR3 length: 14 amino acids.

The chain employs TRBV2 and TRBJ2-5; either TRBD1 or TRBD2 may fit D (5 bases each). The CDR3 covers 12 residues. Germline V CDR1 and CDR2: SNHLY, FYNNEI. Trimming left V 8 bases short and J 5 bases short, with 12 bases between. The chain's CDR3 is CASGRGAETQYF. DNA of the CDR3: TGTGCCAGCGGTAGGGGAGCGGAGACCCAGTACTTC.

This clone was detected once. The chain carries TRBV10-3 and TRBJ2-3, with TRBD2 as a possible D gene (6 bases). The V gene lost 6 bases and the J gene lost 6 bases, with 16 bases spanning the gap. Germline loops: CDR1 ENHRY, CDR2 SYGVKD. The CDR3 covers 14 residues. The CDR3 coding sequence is TGTGCCATCAGACGAAAAAACGGGGGTGATACGCAGTATTTT. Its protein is CAIRRKNGGDTQYF.

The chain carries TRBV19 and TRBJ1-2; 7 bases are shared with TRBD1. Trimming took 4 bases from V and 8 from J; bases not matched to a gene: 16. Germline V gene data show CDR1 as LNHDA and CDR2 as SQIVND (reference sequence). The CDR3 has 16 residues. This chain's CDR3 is CASSNQSPGQLIGYTF. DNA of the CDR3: TGTGCCAGTAGTAACCAAAGCCCGGGACAGCTTATCGGCTACACCTTC.

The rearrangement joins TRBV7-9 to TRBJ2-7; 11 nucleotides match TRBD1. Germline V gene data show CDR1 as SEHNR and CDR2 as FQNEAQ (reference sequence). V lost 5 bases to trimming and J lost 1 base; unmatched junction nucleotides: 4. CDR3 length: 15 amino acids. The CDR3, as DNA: TGTGCCAGCAGCCCGGGGACAGGGGGTTCCTACGAGCAGTACTTC. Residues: CASSPGTGGSYEQYF. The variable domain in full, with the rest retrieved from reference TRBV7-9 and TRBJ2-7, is DTGVSQNPRHKITKRGQNVTFRCDPISEHNRLYWYRQTLGQGPEFLTYFQNEAQLEKSRLLSDRFSAERPKGSFSTLEIQRTEQGDSAMYLCASSPGTGGSYEQYFGPGTRLTVT.

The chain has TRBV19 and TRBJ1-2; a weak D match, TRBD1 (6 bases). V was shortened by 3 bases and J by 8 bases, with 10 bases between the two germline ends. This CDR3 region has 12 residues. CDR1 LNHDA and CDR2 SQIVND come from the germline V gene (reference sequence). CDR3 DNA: TGTGCCAGTAGTATGGCAGGGGCCGGCTACACCTTC. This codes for CASSMAGAGYTF.

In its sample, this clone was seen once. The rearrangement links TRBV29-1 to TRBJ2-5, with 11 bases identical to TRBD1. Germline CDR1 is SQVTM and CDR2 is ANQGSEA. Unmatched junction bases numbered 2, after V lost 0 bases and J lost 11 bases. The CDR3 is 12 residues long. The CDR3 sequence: CSVEDGDRGQYF. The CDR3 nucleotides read TGCAGCGTTGAAGACGGGGACAGGGGGCAGTACTTC.

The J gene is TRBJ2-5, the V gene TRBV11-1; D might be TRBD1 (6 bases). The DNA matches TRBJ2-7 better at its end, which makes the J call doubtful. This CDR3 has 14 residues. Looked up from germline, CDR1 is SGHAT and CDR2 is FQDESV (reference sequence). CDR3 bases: TGTGCCAGCAGCCCCAGCCAGGGGCCGTACGAGCAGTACTTC. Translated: CASSPSQGPYEQYF.

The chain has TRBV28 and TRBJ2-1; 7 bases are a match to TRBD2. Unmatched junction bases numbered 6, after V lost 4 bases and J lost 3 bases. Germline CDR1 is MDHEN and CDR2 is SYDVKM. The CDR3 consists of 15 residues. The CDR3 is CASSSLAVVYNEQFF. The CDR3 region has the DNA TGTGCCAGCAGTTCCCTAGCGGTCGTCTACAATGAGCAGTTCTTC.

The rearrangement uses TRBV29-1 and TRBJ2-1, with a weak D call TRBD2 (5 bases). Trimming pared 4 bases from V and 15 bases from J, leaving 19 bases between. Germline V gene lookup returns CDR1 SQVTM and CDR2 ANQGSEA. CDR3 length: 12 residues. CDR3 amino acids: CSVGASHGLGFF. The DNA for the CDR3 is TGCAGCGTTGGGGCTAGCCATGGTCTCGGGTTCTTC.

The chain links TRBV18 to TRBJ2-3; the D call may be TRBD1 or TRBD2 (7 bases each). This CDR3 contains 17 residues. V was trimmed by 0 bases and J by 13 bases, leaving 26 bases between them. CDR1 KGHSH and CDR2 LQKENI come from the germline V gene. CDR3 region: CASSPPRAGGAQMRKYF. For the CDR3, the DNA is TGTGCCAGCTCACCACCCCGGGCAGGGGGGGCACAGATGCGCAAGTATTTT.

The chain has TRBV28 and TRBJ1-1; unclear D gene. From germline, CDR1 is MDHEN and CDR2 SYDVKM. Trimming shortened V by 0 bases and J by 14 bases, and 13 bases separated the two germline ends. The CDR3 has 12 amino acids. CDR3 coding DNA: TGTGCCAGCAGTTTATGGGCCGGACCCAGGTTCTTT. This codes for CASSLWAGPRFF.

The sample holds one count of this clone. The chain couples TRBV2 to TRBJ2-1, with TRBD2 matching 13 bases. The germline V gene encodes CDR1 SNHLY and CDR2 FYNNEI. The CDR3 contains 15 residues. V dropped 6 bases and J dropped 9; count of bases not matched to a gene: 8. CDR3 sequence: CASRPGLAGSGEQFF. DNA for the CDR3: TGTGCCAGCAGGCCGGGACTAGCGGGATCGGGTGAGCAGTTCTTC. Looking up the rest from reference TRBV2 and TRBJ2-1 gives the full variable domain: EPEVTQTPSHQVTQMGQEVILRCVPISNHLYFYWYRQILGQKVEFLVSFYNNEISEKSEIFDDQFSVERPDGSNFTLKIRSTKLEDSAMYFCASRPGLAGSGEQFFGPGTRLTVL.

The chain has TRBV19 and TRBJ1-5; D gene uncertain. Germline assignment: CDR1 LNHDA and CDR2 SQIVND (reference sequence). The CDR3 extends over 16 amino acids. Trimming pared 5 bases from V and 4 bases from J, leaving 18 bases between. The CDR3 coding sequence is TGTGCCAGTAGTCCAGACGGGGTTCGAGGTAATCAGCCCCAGCATTTT. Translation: CASSPDGVRGNQPQHF.

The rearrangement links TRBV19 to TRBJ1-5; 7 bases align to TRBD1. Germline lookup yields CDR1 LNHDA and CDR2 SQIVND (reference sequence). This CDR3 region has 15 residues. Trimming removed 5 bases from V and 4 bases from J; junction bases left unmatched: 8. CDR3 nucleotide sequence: TGTGCCAGTAGTTGGGAGACAGGGCCTAATCAGCCCCAGCATTTT. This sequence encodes CASSWETGPNQPQHF.

CDR3 sequence: CASSLGPGGFF. The CDR3 region has the DNA TGTGCCAGCAGCTTAGGCCCCGGCGGTTTCTTC. The chain combines TRBV11-2 with TRBJ2-1; D not certain. With 1 base removed from V and 16 bases from J, the gap between germline ends came to 11 bases. Looked up from germline, CDR1 is SGHAT and CDR2 is FQNNGV. The CDR3 totals 11 residues.

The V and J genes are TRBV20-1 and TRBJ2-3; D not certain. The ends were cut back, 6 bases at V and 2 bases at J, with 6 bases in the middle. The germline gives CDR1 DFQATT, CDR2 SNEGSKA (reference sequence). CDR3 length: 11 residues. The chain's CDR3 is CSAPLTDTQYF. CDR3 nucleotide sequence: TGCAGTGCCCCCCTCACAGATACGCAGTATTTT.

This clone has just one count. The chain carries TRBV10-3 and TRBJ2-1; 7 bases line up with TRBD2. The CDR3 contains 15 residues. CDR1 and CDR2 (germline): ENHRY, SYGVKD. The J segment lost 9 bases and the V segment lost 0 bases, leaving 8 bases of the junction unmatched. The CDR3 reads CAISESIPTGGEQFF. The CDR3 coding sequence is TGTGCCATCAGTGAGTCGATCCCTACGGGGGGTGAGCAGTTCTTC.

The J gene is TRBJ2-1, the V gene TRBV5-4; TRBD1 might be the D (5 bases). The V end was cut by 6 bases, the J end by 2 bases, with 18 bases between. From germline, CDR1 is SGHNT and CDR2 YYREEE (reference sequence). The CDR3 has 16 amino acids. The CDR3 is CASTPTEVGPYNEQFF. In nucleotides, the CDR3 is TGTGCCAGCACCCCGACAGAAGTTGGGCCCTACAATGAGCAGTTCTTC.

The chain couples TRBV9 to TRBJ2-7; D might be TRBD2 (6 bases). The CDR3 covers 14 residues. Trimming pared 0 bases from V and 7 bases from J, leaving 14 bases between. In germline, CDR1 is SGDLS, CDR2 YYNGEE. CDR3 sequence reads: CASSVGSGREEQYF. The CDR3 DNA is TGTGCCAGCAGCGTAGGGTCAGGACGGGAGGAGCAGTACTTC.

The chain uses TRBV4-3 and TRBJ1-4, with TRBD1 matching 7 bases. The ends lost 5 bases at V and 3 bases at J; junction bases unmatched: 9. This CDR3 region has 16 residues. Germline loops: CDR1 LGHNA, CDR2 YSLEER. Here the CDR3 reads CASSGGRGLANEKLFF. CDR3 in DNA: TGCGCCAGCAGCGGGGGGAGGGGGCTGGCTAATGAAAAACTGTTTTTT.

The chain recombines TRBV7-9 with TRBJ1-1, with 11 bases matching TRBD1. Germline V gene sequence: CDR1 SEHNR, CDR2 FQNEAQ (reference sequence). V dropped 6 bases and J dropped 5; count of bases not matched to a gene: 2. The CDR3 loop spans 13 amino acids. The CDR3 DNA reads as TGTGCCAGCAGAGGGACAGGGGGGACTGAAGCTTTCTTT. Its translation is CASRGTGGTEAFF.

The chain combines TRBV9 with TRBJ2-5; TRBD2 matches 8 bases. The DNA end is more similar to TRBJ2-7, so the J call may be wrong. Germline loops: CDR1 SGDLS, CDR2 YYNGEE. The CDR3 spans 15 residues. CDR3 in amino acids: CASSVGSGRASEQYF. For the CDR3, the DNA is TGTGCCAGCAGCGTAGGTTCCGGGAGGGCCAGCGAGCAGTACTTC.

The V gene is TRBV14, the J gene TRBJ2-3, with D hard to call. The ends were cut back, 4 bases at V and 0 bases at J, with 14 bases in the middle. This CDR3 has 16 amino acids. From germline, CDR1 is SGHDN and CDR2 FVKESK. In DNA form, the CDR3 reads TGTGCCAGCAGCCCCCGAGTCACCTCTAGCACAGATACGCAGTATTTT. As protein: CASSPRVTSSTDTQYF. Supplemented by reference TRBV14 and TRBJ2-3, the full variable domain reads EAGVTQFPSHSVIEKGQTVTLRCDPISGHDNLYWYRRVMGKEIKFLLHFVKESKQDESGMPNNRFLAERTGGTYSTLKVQPAELEDSGVYFCASSPRVTSSTDTQYFGPGTRLTVL.